This is a list of T cell receptor beta chains from one sample in a study of radiotherapy plus CTLA-4 blockade in lung cancer. TCRdb keeps only in-frame clones here, not all; method: immunoSEQ multiplex PCR. The data contain approximately 32,000 clones, 70% of them singletons. The material was peripheral blood, obtained from a patient treated with radiotherapy plus ipilimumab. Source of these receptors: a human donor with non-small cell lung cancer who had stable disease on radiotherapy plus ipilimumab. CDR3s include the opening cysteine and the closing phenylalanine or tryptophan. The D gene is left open where the match is weak. Size is omitted from some rows. Given values are once, few, many or a class for expanded clones.

NA	NA	TRBV6-5	TRBJ2-7	CASSEEASSYEQYF	TGTGCCAGCAGTGAAGAGGCTAGCTCCTACGAGCAGTACTTC
NA	NA	TRBV5-5	TRBJ2-5	CASSTGGYGTQYF	TGTGCCAGCAGTACCGGCGGGTACGGGACCCAGTACTTC
NA	NA	TRBV27	TRBJ1-2	CASSFLGGNGYTF	TGTGCCAGCAGTTTTCTGGGAGGGAATGGCTACACCTTC
TRBD2	medium-sized	TRBV11-2	TRBJ2-6	CASSLGTSGFSSGANVLTF	TGTGCCAGCAGCTTAGGGACTAGCGGATTTAGCTCTGGGGCCAACGTCCTGACTTTC
NA	NA	TRBV7-2	TRBJ2-3	CASSLVASDTDTQYF	TGTGCCAGCAGCTTAGTAGCGTCAGACACAGATACGCAGTATTTT
NA	NA	TRBV7-2	TRBJ2-1	CASSPGGQLSYNEQFF	TGTGCCAGCAGCCCCGGGGGCCAGCTCTCCTACAATGAGCAGTTCTTC
NA	NA	TRBV6-5	TRBJ2-1	CASSLNGDNEQFF	TGTGCCAGCAGTTTGAACGGGGACAATGAGCAGTTCTTC
TRBD1	NA	TRBV19	TRBJ2-2	CASAHGGTGGTGELFF	TGTGCCAGCGCTCATGGAGGGACAGGGGGCACCGGGGAGCTGTTTTTT
TRBD1	NA	TRBV18	TRBJ2-1	CASSPSRTGVYNEQFF	TGTGCCAGCTCACCATCACGGACAGGCGTTTACAATGAGCAGTTCTTC
TRBD2	NA	TRBV7-2	TRBJ2-2	CASSPRSGGRADTGELFF	TGTGCCAGCAGCCCCCGAAGTGGCGGGAGGGCCGACACCGGGGAGCTGTTTTTT
TRBD1	NA	TRBV6-1	TRBJ2-7	CATSGTGGYEQYF	TGTGCCACCTCCGGGACAGGGGGGTACGAGCAGTACTTC
NA	NA	TRBV11-3	TRBJ2-2	CASSLVEGWRGTGELFF	TGTGCCAGCAGCTTAGTGGAGGGTTGGCGTGGCACCGGGGAGCTGTTTTTT
NA	few	TRBV27	TRBJ2-5	CASWRLGETQYF	TGTGCCAGCTGGAGACTCGGGGAGACCCAGTACTTC
NA	few	TRBV7-2	TRBJ1-2	CASSPRPGTGYTF	TGTGCCAGCAGCCCCCGCCCTGGTACTGGCTACACCTTC
NA	NA	TRBV5-4	TRBJ1-4	CASSLGGFGTNEKLFF	TGTGCCAGCAGCTTGGGGGGTTTTGGCACTAATGAAAAACTGTTTTTT
NA	NA	TRBV29-1	TRBJ1-2	CSVESLGGYTF	TGCAGCGTTGAAAGCCTCGGTGGCTACACCTTC
TRBD1	NA	TRBV5-6	TRBJ1-2	CASSLPGQGNYGYTF	TGTGCCAGCAGCTTACCGGGACAGGGGAACTATGGCTACACCTTC
NA	few	TRBV27	TRBJ1-5	CASSLAGDNQPQHF	TGTGCCAGCAGTTTGGCGGGGGACAATCAGCCCCAGCATTTT
NA	few	TRBV28	TRBJ2-3	CASRNEGGGTDTQYF	TGTGCCAGCAGAAATGAAGGGGGGGGTACAGATACGCAGTATTTT
NA	NA	TRBV4-3	TRBJ1-2	CASSQVTQGIYGYTF	TGCGCCAGCAGCCAAGTGACCCAGGGGATTTATGGCTACACCTTC
NA	NA	TRBV2	TRBJ1-3	CASRQSAIGAGNTIYF	TGTGCCAGCAGGCAGTCGGCCATCGGAGCTGGAAACACCATATATTTT
NA	large	TRBV6-5	TRBJ1-1	CASRQRGGQTEAFF	TGTGCCAGTAGACAAAGGGGGGGCCAGACTGAAGCTTTCTTT
NA	NA	TRBV5-1	TRBJ2-7	CASSLGGVGYEQYF	TGCGCCAGCAGCTTGGGAGGGGTCGGCTACGAGCAGTACTTC
NA	medium-sized	TRBV7-9	TRBJ1-4	CASSNRLGDYNEKLFF	TGTGCCAGCAGTAATAGACTGGGGGATTATAATGAAAAACTGTTTTTT
TRBD2	NA	TRBV5-1	TRBJ2-7	CASSLVAGGYEQYF	TGCGCCAGCAGCTTGGTGGCGGGAGGCTACGAGCAGTACTTC
NA	NA	TRBV10-3	TRBJ1-5	CAIGGPGGQPQHF	TGTGCCATCGGGGGGCCGGGGGGGCAGCCCCAGCATTTT
TRBD1	NA	TRBV2	TRBJ2-7	CASRRGQGTYEQYF	TGTGCCAGCAGACGCGGACAGGGCACCTACGAGCAGTACTTC
TRBD1	NA	TRBV30	TRBJ2-5	CAWGQGAHGETQYF	TGTGCCTGGGGACAGGGGGCGCATGGAGAGACCCAGTACTTC
TRBD2	NA	TRBV27	TRBJ2-5	CASRRYSGRKETVQETQYF	TGTGCCAGCCGCCGCTATAGCGGGAGGAAAGAGACCGTCCAAGAGACCCAGTACTTC
TRBD1	NA	TRBV6-6	TRBJ1-3	CASRSGTGSGNTIYF	TGTGCCAGCCGCTCAGGGACAGGCTCTGGAAACACCATATATTTT
NA	few	TRBV5-1	TRBJ1-1	CASHYEGLTAPNTEAFF	TGCGCCAGCCATTATGAGGGACTGACCGCCCCGAACACTGAAGCTTTCTTT
TRBD1	medium-sized	TRBV18	TRBJ1-1	CASSPPRTGGFTEAFF	TGTGCCAGCTCACCACCGAGGACAGGGGGCTTCACTGAAGCTTTCTTT
NA	few	TRBV7-8	TRBJ2-1	CASSPAAGTYNEQFF	TGTGCCAGCAGCCCCGCTGCCGGTACCTACAATGAGCAGTTCTTC
NA	NA	TRBV6-6	TRBJ1-5	CASNLKEPSNQPQHF	TGTGCCAGCAATCTAAAAGAGCCTTCTAATCAGCCCCAGCATTTT
NA	NA	TRBV7-2	TRBJ2-3	CASSLGGHSRTDTQYF	TGTGCCAGCAGCTTAGGAGGCCACTCCCGCACAGATACGCAGTATTTT
TRBD1	NA	TRBV2	TRBJ2-2	CASKRTGETGELFF	TGTGCCAGCAAACGGACAGGGGAGACCGGGGAGCTGTTTTTT
NA	medium-sized	TRBV28	TRBJ1-2	CASSLRSGGYTF	TGTGCCAGCAGTCTGCGATCGGGAGGCTACACCTTC
NA	NA	TRBV28	TRBJ1-2	CASSLSRVPYGYTF	TGTGCCAGCAGTTTATCTCGAGTCCCATATGGCTACACCTTC
NA	NA	TRBV5-5	TRBJ1-1	CASSLAGKGNTEAFF	TGTGCCAGCAGCTTAGCGGGCAAGGGGAACACTGAAGCTTTCTTT
TRBD1	NA	TRBV5-5	TRBJ1-2	CASSGGTGRYGYTF	TGTGCCAGCAGCGGGGGGACAGGGCGATATGGCTACACCTTC
NA	once	TRBV7-8	TRBJ1-5	CASSLATGRYSNQPQHF	TGTGCCAGCAGCTTAGCGACAGGAAGATATAGCAATCAGCCCCAGCATTTT
NA	NA	TRBV2	TRBJ1-3	CASSEGRPLGGNTIYF	TGTGCCAGCAGTGAAGGACGGCCCTTAGGGGGAAACACCATATATTTT
TRBD2	NA	TRBV11-2	TRBJ2-1	CASSLRTSGNNEQFF	TGTGCCAGCAGCTTACGGACTAGCGGGAACAATGAGCAGTTCTTC
NA	NA	TRBV6-5	TRBJ2-5	CASSPRGAKTQYF	TGTGCCAGCAGCCCAAGGGGGGCAAAGACCCAGTACTTC
NA	NA	TRBV6-6	TRBJ1-1	CASSYSGRTEAFF	TGTGCCAGCAGTTACTCGGGGAGGACTGAAGCTTTCTTT
NA	NA	TRBV7-6	TRBJ2-3	CASSLGAGEDTQYF	TGTGCCAGCAGCTTAGGGGCAGGCGAGGATACGCAGTATTTT
NA	NA	TRBV4-3	TRBJ1-2	CASSQAGSRGSGYTF	TGCGCCAGCAGCCAAGCGGGATCTAGGGGAAGTGGCTACACCTTC
TRBD1	NA	TRBV19	TRBJ1-1	CASTANRGGNTEAFF	TGTGCCAGTACCGCGAACAGGGGCGGTAACACTGAAGCTTTCTTT
TRBD2	once	TRBV2	TRBJ2-1	CASSLLLAANNEQFF	TGTGCCAGCAGTCTTTTACTAGCGGCCAACAATGAGCAGTTCTTC